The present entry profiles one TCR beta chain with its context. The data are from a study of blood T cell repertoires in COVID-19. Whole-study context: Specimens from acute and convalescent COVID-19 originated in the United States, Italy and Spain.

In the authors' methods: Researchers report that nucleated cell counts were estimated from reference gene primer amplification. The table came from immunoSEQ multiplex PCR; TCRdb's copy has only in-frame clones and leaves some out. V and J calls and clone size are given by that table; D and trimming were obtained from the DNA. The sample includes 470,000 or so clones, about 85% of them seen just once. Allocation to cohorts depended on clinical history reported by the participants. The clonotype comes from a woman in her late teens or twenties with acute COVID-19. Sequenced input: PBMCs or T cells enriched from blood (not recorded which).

This CDR3 reads CASSLGGFRPDTQYF. The DNA of the CDR3 is TGTGCCAGCAGCCTGGGGGGATTTAGGCCAGATACGCAGTATTTT. V usage is TRBV7-2 and J usage is TRBJ2-3; possibly TRBD2 for D (6 bases). The V and J ends lost 5 bases and 4 bases respectively, with 16 bases between them. This CDR3 is 15 amino acids long. Germline assignment: CDR1 SGHTA and CDR2 FQGNSA.